The entry below gives a single TCR beta chain sequence along with its context. Its antigen is unknown. No qualities accompany the bases; no much larger clone lies one base away. The data belong to a study of T cell responses to AZD1222 COVID-19 vaccine (dated by TCRdb to the early 2020s). About the full investigation: AZD1222 recipients with second doses at about 4 weeks or about 12 weeks were pooled, because spike-specific TCR depth and breadth did not differ between schedules. A total of under 250 trial participants underwent TCR sequencing, of whom approximately 200 had received two doses of AZD1222 and approximately 25 had received two doses of the MenACWY control vaccine. Trial participants were enrolled into age subgroups of 18-55, 56-69 and 70-plus years, which contained around 140, 26 and 57 TCR-sequenced participants, respectively. Overall study results and their limits: In the small 56-69-year group, the increase in depth fell short of significance, most likely because of low power. The whole spike protein was spanned by vaccine-associated CD4 TCRs, and dominant responses were seen in regions 160-218 and 743-854. Because no day 14 peak-response samples were available, repertoires were characterized only after the peak T cell response. Nearly half of unique spike-specific TCRs reportedly recognized epitopes outside regions mutated in the B.1.351 and B.1.1.7 variants. Spike-specific TCR breadth and depth rose significantly after two AZD1222 doses compared with day 0 and with MenACWY recipients. Participants were mostly white British, with more females than males. The authors suggested clonal diversity may have been underestimated. Conclusions about previously exposed vaccinees are limited because only a handful of AZD1222 recipients were SARS-CoV-2 seropositive at baseline.

The time point label, as the study defines it: baseline before first vaccination. Vaccinee samples came from UK trials COV001 and COV002, including a single-blind randomized controlled phase 2/3 trial of AZD1222 (ChAdOx1 nCoV-19) in healthy adults. For TCRbeta chain sequencing, PBMC samples were collected from trial participants at day 0 and at day 28 after the second dose. The CDR3 regions of human TCRbeta chains were analyzed by immunosequencing. Processing in the source paper ran as follows. Repertoire TCRs were matched against a reference library of SARS-CoV-2-specific TCRs generated with the MIRA antigen-specificity platform. Breadth was defined as the fraction of unique TCRs that were SARS-CoV-2-associated. Depth was defined as the fraction of total T cells that were SARS-CoV-2-associated. Using the MIRA data, each spike-specific TCR was mapped to the spike region that the TCR reacts to and placed in a CD4 or CD8 class. Log10-transformed breadth and depth values were compared by one-way ANOVA with Sidak's multiple comparisons tests. TCRdb re-hosts the immuneACCESS table, in-frame sequences only. Its copies lack some clones; in the studies checked, an unresolved V gene accounts for under half of them, and the cause for the rest is not known. V and J calls and clone size are those listed in that table; D and trimming were worked out from the DNA. Across this sample there are approximately 120,000 clones, with 88% seen only once. 4.4% of the sample lies in the top ten.

The TCR originated in an adult in good health. The sample consisted of peripheral blood, taken on day 0 of AZD1222 vaccination.

The CDR3 protein: CATSENDGYEQYF. The sequenced DNA is TGTGCCACCAGTGAAAACGACGGCTACGAGCAGTACTTC. The chain is assembled from TRBV24-1 and TRBJ2-7; the D gene cannot be named for sure. CDR1 is given as KGHDR and CDR2 as SFDVKD, both from the germline V gene. From the cysteine through the phenylalanine, the CDR3 covers 13 amino acids. Kept here is only the CDR3 DNA, which spans 39 bases and is read in frame from base 1. Trimming removed 4 bases from V and 3 bases from J, leaving 9 bases between the germline ends.